This is a list of T cell receptor beta chains from one sample in a study of shared clonotypes between healthy human individuals. This table comes from immunoSEQ multiplex PCR, and its TCRdb copy is limited to in-frame clones, with some not included. The data contain roughly 660,000 clones, around 91% of them singletons. Sequences were obtained from memory CD8+ T cells from PBMCs. The source is a young man in good health. Some clones in this sample may be carry-over from other donors' samples. Each CDR3 is given with its conserved first and last residue. A D gene is named only where the DNA matches it firmly. A row's size may be missing; if present it is once, few, many or a size class.

abundance: .
j_gene: TRBJ1-4
v_gene: TRBV19
d_gene: TRBD1
CDR3nt: TGTGCCAGTACCCTGGACAGGACCACTGAAAAACTGTTTTTT
CDR3aa: CASTLDRTTEKLFF

abundance: .
j_gene: TRBJ2-1
v_gene: TRBV11-2
d_gene: TRBD2
CDR3nt: TGTGCCAGCAGCTCGGACCTGGGACTAGCGGGAGGGTTTGAGCAGTTCTTC
CDR3aa: CASSSDLGLAGGFEQFF

abundance: .
j_gene: TRBJ2-7
v_gene: TRBV10-3
d_gene: .
CDR3nt: TGTGCCATCAGCGCGATTGCGGAGCACGGCTACGAGCAGTACTTC
CDR3aa: CAISAIAEHGYEQYF

abundance: .
j_gene: TRBJ1-1
v_gene: TRBV19
d_gene: .
CDR3nt: TGTGCCAGTAGCAAGCGCAATGAAGCTTTCTTT
CDR3aa: CASSKRNEAFF

abundance: .
j_gene: TRBJ1-2
v_gene: TRBV25-1
d_gene: .
CDR3nt: TGTGCCAGCAGTCGTTTTCAGCTATGGGGCTACACCTTC
CDR3aa: CASSRFQLWGYTF

abundance: .
j_gene: TRBJ1-3
v_gene: TRBV7-9
d_gene: .
CDR3nt: TGTGCCAGCAGGATGGTTCCTGGAAACACCATATATTTT
CDR3aa: CASRMVPGNTIYF

abundance: .
j_gene: TRBJ1-5
v_gene: TRBV28
d_gene: .
CDR3nt: TGTGCCAGCAGTTTGGAGTCCGGGTGGCAGCCCCAGCATTTT
CDR3aa: CASSLESGWQPQHF

abundance: .
j_gene: TRBJ2-5
v_gene: TRBV7-9
d_gene: .
CDR3nt: TGTGCCAGCGTGGGGGTTGTGGAGACCCAGTACTTC
CDR3aa: CASVGVVETQYF

abundance: once
j_gene: TRBJ2-1
v_gene: TRBV6-5
d_gene: .
CDR3nt: TGTGCCAGCAACCCAGGGCCGGGCTCCTACAATGAGCAGTTCTTC
CDR3aa: CASNPGPGSYNEQFF

abundance: .
j_gene: TRBJ2-1
v_gene: TRBV7-3
d_gene: TRBD2
CDR3nt: TGTGCCAGCAGCCCCTCTAGCGGAATTTCCGATGAGCAGTTCTTC
CDR3aa: CASSPSSGISDEQFF

abundance: .
j_gene: TRBJ2-1
v_gene: TRBV19
d_gene: .
CDR3nt: TGTGCCAGTAGTATAGGAGGGGGGCTTCGTGGTGAGCAGTTCTTC
CDR3aa: CASSIGGGLRGEQFF

abundance: .
j_gene: TRBJ2-1
v_gene: TRBV19
d_gene: .
CDR3nt: TGTGCCAGTAGTATCCGAGGGGGCTCCTACAATGAGCAGTTCTTC
CDR3aa: CASSIRGGSYNEQFF

abundance: .
j_gene: TRBJ2-3
v_gene: TRBV6-1
d_gene: .
CDR3nt: TGTGCCAGCAGTCTGACACAGGCTAGCACAGATACGCAGTATTTT
CDR3aa: CASSLTQASTDTQYF

abundance: .
j_gene: TRBJ1-3
v_gene: TRBV13
d_gene: .
CDR3nt: TGTGCCAGCAGCCGTCCCATTGAGGGGCGCGCTGGAAACACCATATATTTT
CDR3aa: CASSRPIEGRAGNTIYF

abundance: .
j_gene: TRBJ1-3
v_gene: TRBV4-3
d_gene: .
CDR3nt: TGCGCCAGCAGCCAAGATATGCCGGGTAGTGGAAACACCATATATTTT
CDR3aa: CASSQDMPGSGNTIYF

abundance: few
j_gene: TRBJ1-1
v_gene: TRBV6-5
d_gene: TRBD1
CDR3nt: TGTGCCAGCAGTTGGGGACAGGGGGCGGGCACTGAAGCTTTCTTT
CDR3aa: CASSWGQGAGTEAFF

abundance: once
j_gene: TRBJ2-7
v_gene: TRBV7-2
d_gene: .
CDR3nt: TGTGCCAGCAGCCTAATGGGGCAGGTTTTCTCCTACGAGCAGTACTTC
CDR3aa: CASSLMGQVFSYEQYF

abundance: .
j_gene: TRBJ2-7
v_gene: TRBV5-6
d_gene: .
CDR3nt: TGTGCCAGCAGCTTGGGGGGCCCCTACGAGCAGTACTTC
CDR3aa: CASSLGGPYEQYF

abundance: .
j_gene: TRBJ2-6
v_gene: TRBV10-3
d_gene: .
CDR3nt: TGTGCCATCAGGACGGTTGGTTCTGGGGCCAACGTCCTGACTTTC
CDR3aa: CAIRTVGSGANVLTF

abundance: .
j_gene: TRBJ2-7
v_gene: TRBV5-1
d_gene: TRBD2
CDR3nt: TGCGCCAGCAGCTTGGCTCCTAGCGGCGAATACGAGCAGTACTTC
CDR3aa: CASSLAPSGEYEQYF

abundance: .
j_gene: TRBJ1-4
v_gene: TRBV28
d_gene: TRBD1
CDR3nt: TGTGCCAGCAGTTGGGGACAGACTGCAACTAATGAAAAACTGTTTTTT
CDR3aa: CASSWGQTATNEKLFF

abundance: .
j_gene: TRBJ2-7
v_gene: TRBV28
d_gene: TRBD2
CDR3nt: TGTGCCAGCAGTTTATCCCGCGGGAGCCTCGGGGAGCAGTACTTC
CDR3aa: CASSLSRGSLGEQYF

abundance: .
j_gene: TRBJ2-3
v_gene: TRBV2
d_gene: .
CDR3nt: TGTGCCAGCATAGGTGGTAGCGGTACGCAGTATTTT
CDR3aa: CASIGGSGTQYF

abundance: .
j_gene: TRBJ1-2
v_gene: TRBV13
d_gene: .
CDR3nt: TGTGCCAGCAGCGGGGGCAGGACCTATGGCTACACCTTC
CDR3aa: CASSGGRTYGYTF

abundance: once
j_gene: TRBJ1-2
v_gene: TRBV9
d_gene: .
CDR3nt: TGTGCCAGCAGCGCCCAGAGTCTCTATGGCTACACCTTC
CDR3aa: CASSAQSLYGYTF

abundance: once
j_gene: TRBJ2-7
v_gene: TRBV6-5
d_gene: TRBD2
CDR3nt: TGTGCCACGACTAGCGGGAGGACCTACGAGCAGTACTTC
CDR3aa: CATTSGRTYEQYF

abundance: .
j_gene: TRBJ2-5
v_gene: TRBV7-8
d_gene: TRBD2
CDR3nt: TGTGCCAGCAGCGATAGACTAGCCAGTCAAGAGACCCAGTACTTC
CDR3aa: CASSDRLASQETQYF

abundance: .
j_gene: TRBJ1-1
v_gene: TRBV27
d_gene: .
CDR3nt: TGTGCCAGCAGTTTATCCAGGGGCGGGACTGAAGCTTTCTTT
CDR3aa: CASSLSRGGTEAFF

abundance: .
j_gene: TRBJ1-1
v_gene: TRBV28
d_gene: .
CDR3nt: TGTGCCAGCAGTTTATTAGGACATAGGACTGAAGCTTTCTTT
CDR3aa: CASSLLGHRTEAFF

abundance: .
j_gene: TRBJ2-3
v_gene: TRBV27
d_gene: .
CDR3nt: TGTGCCAGCAGTTTCCAGCTCAAAAGCACAGATACGCAGTATTTT
CDR3aa: CASSFQLKSTDTQYF

abundance: .
j_gene: TRBJ2-2
v_gene: TRBV15
d_gene: .
CDR3nt: TGTGCCACCAGCAGAGATCGTGGGACAAAGAACACCGGGGAGCTGTTTTTT
CDR3aa: CATSRDRGTKNTGELFF

abundance: .
j_gene: TRBJ1-6
v_gene: TRBV30
d_gene: .
CDR3nt: TGTGCCTGGAGTGAACGGTCGGGACTTAATTCACCCCTCCACTTT
CDR3aa: CAWSERSGLNSPLHF

abundance: .
j_gene: TRBJ2-1
v_gene: TRBV4-1
d_gene: .
CDR3nt: TGCGCCAGCAGCCAAGGGCGGACAGCTTCTCGTGAGCAGTTCTTC
CDR3aa: CASSQGRTASREQFF

abundance: .
j_gene: TRBJ1-5
v_gene: TRBV28
d_gene: TRBD1
CDR3nt: TGTGCCAGCAGTTCCACCCCCAGGGACAGGGGGGAGCCCCAGCATTTT
CDR3aa: CASSSTPRDRGEPQHF

abundance: .
j_gene: TRBJ2-7
v_gene: TRBV6-5
d_gene: .
CDR3nt: TGTGCCAGCAGTTACTCGAGTACAGGGAGCTACGAGCAGTACTTC
CDR3aa: CASSYSSTGSYEQYF

abundance: .
j_gene: TRBJ2-1
v_gene: TRBV27
d_gene: .
CDR3nt: TGTGCCACGGGCCGGGACATCTCCTACAATGAGCAGTTCTTC
CDR3aa: CATGRDISYNEQFF

abundance: .
j_gene: TRBJ2-2
v_gene: TRBV9
d_gene: TRBD1
CDR3nt: TGTGCCAGCAGCGTAGCGGGGACAGGGACCGGGGAGCTGTTTTTT
CDR3aa: CASSVAGTGTGELFF

abundance: .
j_gene: TRBJ1-5
v_gene: TRBV11-2
d_gene: .
CDR3nt: TGTGCCAGCAGCCCCGTTGGTGGCAATCAGCCCCAGCATTTT
CDR3aa: CASSPVGGNQPQHF

abundance: .
j_gene: TRBJ2-7
v_gene: TRBV9
d_gene: .
CDR3nt: TGTGCCAGCAGCGTAGGGGGCAGGCCCTACGAGCAGTACTTC
CDR3aa: CASSVGGRPYEQYF

abundance: .
j_gene: TRBJ2-5
v_gene: TRBV14
d_gene: .
CDR3nt: TGTGCCAGCAGCCTCGTTGCAACCCTTTCACTACAAGAGACCCAGTACTTC
CDR3aa: CASSLVATLSLQETQYF

abundance: once
j_gene: TRBJ2-7
v_gene: TRBV27
d_gene: .
CDR3nt: TGTGCCAGCAGCCCAGACAGGATCTACGAGCAGTACTTC
CDR3aa: CASSPDRIYEQYF

abundance: .
j_gene: TRBJ2-1
v_gene: TRBV11-2
d_gene: .
CDR3nt: TGTGCCAGCAGCGGACTGTCTGTATCGTCCGACTCCTACAATGAGCAGTTCTTC
CDR3aa: CASSGLSVSSDSYNEQFF

abundance: .
j_gene: TRBJ1-2
v_gene: TRBV6-6
d_gene: .
CDR3nt: TGTGCCAGCAGCCCAATTCGGGGGACACCTTACACGGGCTACACCTTC
CDR3aa: CASSPIRGTPYTGYTF

abundance: .
j_gene: TRBJ2-1
v_gene: TRBV28
d_gene: .
CDR3nt: TGTGCCAGCAGTTTTTCAATAGCAACAGTAGGTGAGCAGTTCTTC
CDR3aa: CASSFSIATVGEQFF

abundance: .
j_gene: TRBJ1-2
v_gene: TRBV5-4
d_gene: TRBD1
CDR3nt: TGTGCCAGCAGCCATGGGACAGACATCCGGGGCTACACCTTC
CDR3aa: CASSHGTDIRGYTF

abundance: .
j_gene: TRBJ1-2
v_gene: TRBV29-1
d_gene: .
CDR3nt: TGCAGCGTTGAACAGGGCCTCCTTGGCTACACCTTC
CDR3aa: CSVEQGLLGYTF

abundance: .
j_gene: TRBJ1-4
v_gene: TRBV4-3
d_gene: .
CDR3nt: TGCGCCAGCAGCCAAGATCGGGCCGGGGTTAATGAAAAACTGTTTTTT
CDR3aa: CASSQDRAGVNEKLFF

abundance: few
j_gene: TRBJ1-3
v_gene: TRBV29-1
d_gene: .
CDR3nt: TGCAGCGCCACACAGGGCTCTGGAAACACCATATATTTT
CDR3aa: CSATQGSGNTIYF

abundance: .
j_gene: TRBJ2-1
v_gene: TRBV5-1
d_gene: .
CDR3nt: TGCGCCAGCAGCTGGCGGCGCCTAGCGCCGAGCTCCTACAATGAGCAGTTCTTC
CDR3aa: CASSWRRLAPSSYNEQFF

abundance: .
j_gene: TRBJ2-1
v_gene: TRBV28
d_gene: TRBD2
CDR3nt: TGTGCCAGCAGTCCACCAGGACCGGCGGGAGTGTCCTACAATGAGCAGTTCTTC
CDR3aa: CASSPPGPAGVSYNEQFF

abundance: once
j_gene: TRBJ2-1
v_gene: TRBV5-1
d_gene: .
CDR3nt: TGCGCCAGCAGCTTTGTGGGGTACAATGAGCAGTTCTTC
CDR3aa: CASSFVGYNEQFF

abundance: .
j_gene: TRBJ2-5
v_gene: TRBV7-8
d_gene: TRBD2
CDR3nt: TGTGCCAGCAGCCCACGACTAGCGGGAGTCTCCCAAGAGACCCAGTACTTC
CDR3aa: CASSPRLAGVSQETQYF

abundance: .
j_gene: TRBJ2-1
v_gene: TRBV19
d_gene: .
CDR3nt: TGTGCCAGTAGCCAAACCGGGACCTACAATGAGCAGTTCTTC
CDR3aa: CASSQTGTYNEQFF